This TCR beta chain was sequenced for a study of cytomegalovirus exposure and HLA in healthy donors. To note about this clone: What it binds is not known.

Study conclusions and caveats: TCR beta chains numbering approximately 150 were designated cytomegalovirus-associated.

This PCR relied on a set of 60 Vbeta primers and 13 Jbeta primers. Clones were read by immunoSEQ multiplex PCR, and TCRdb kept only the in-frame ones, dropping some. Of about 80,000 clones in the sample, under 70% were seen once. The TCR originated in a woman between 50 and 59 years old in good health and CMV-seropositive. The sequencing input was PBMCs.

The CDR3 sequence: CASSYEGTRDYGYTF. In nucleotides, the CDR3 is TGTGCCAGCAGTTACGAAGGGACAAGGGACTATGGCTACACCTTC. The genes are TRBV6-6 and TRBJ1-2, with a possible D match to TRBD1 (6 bases). This CDR3 comprises 15 residues. Trimming took 2 bases from V and 3 from J, leaving 13 bases between them. Germline values: CDR1 MNHNY, CDR2 SVGAGI (reference sequence).